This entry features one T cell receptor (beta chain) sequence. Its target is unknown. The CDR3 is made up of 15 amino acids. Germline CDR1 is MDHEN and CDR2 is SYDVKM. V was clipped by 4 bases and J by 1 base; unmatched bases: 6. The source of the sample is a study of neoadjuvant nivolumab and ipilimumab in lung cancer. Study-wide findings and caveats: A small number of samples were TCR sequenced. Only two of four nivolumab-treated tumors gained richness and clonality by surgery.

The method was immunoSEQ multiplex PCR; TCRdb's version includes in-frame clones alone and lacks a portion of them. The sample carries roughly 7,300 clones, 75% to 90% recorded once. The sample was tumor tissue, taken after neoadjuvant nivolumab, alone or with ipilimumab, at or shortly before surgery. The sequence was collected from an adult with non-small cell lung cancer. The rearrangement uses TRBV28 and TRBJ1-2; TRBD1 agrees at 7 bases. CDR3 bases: TGTGCCAGCAGTTCCCCGCAGGGGGGTAACTATGGCTACACCTTC. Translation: CASSSPQGGNYGYTF.